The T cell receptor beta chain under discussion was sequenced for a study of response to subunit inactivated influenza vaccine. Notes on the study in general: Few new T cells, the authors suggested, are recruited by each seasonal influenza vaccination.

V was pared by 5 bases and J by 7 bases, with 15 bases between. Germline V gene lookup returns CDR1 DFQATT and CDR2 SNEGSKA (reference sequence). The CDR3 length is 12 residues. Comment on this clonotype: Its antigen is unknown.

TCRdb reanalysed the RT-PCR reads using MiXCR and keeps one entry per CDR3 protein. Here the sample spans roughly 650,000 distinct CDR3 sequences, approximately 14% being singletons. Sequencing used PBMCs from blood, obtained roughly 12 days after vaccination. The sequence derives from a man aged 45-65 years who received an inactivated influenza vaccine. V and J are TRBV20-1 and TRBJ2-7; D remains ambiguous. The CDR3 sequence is CSAETDGPEQYF. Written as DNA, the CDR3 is TGCAGTGCTGAGACGGACGGACCAGAGCAGTACTTC.